The next 31 T cell receptor beta chains were all read from a single sample in a study of response to subunit inactivated influenza vaccine. TCRdb analysed the RT-PCR reads with MiXCR anew, one entry per CDR3 protein. The sample holds some 600,000 distinct CDR3 sequences, about 15% seen once. This sample comprised PBMCs from blood, obtained 14 days before vaccination. The receptors stem from a man aged 45-60 years who received an inactivated influenza vaccine.

This clonotype was seen repeatedly, ten times or more. The rearrangement links TRBV12-3 or TRBV12-4 to TRBJ2-1; 8 bases map to TRBD2. V was clipped by 7 bases and J by 10 bases; unmatched bases: 12. The CDR3 length is 14 residues. The CDR3 nucleotides read TGTGCCAGCACCCCGACTAGCGCGGGGGAGGAGCAGTTCTTC. Its translation is CASTPTSAGEEQFF.

This clonotype has a handful of counts. The chain employs TRBV29-1 and TRBJ1-6, with 7 nucleotides matching TRBD1. Germline CDR1 SQVTM, CDR2 ANQGSEA. Trimming at V came to 7 bases and at J to 6 bases, leaving 6 bases not matched to a gene. This CDR3 has 13 residues. The CDR3 spells CSAGTDFNSPLHF. The DNA of the CDR3 is TGCAGCGCTGGGACAGATTTTAATTCACCCCTCCACTTT.

This clonotype occurred many times. The genes are TRBV29-1 and TRBJ2-7, with TRBD2 identical over 7 bases. Germline V gene sequence: CDR1 SQVTM, CDR2 ANQGSEA. V trimming: 2 bases; J trimming: 2 bases; junction bases outside the gene matches: 9. This CDR3 has 15 amino acids. The CDR3 loop is CSVETGTSETYEQYF. For the CDR3, the DNA is TGCAGCGTTGAAACGGGTACTAGCGAGACCTACGAGCAGTACTTC.

The V and J genes are TRBV7-8 and TRBJ2-1; 8 nucleotides align to TRBD1. The CDR3 covers 15 residues. Germline CDR1 SGHVS, CDR2 FQNEAQ. Trimming took 0 bases from V and 7 from J; bases not matched to a gene: 5. The CDR3 loop is CASSLARTGLNEQFF. DNA for the CDR3: TGTGCCAGCAGCTTAGCCCGGACAGGGTTGAATGAGCAGTTCTTC.

The genes are TRBV5-1 and TRBJ2-7; D not resolved. V was trimmed by 1 base and J by 3 bases, leaving 11 bases between them. This CDR3 spans 14 amino acids. The germline gives CDR1 SGHRS, CDR2 YFSETQ. CDR3 in amino acids: CASSLFSGDYEQYF. CDR3 nucleotide sequence: TGCGCCAGCAGCTTGTTTTCAGGCGACTACGAGCAGTACTTC.

This clonotype was seen a few times. The V call is TRBV4-1, the J call TRBJ2-2, with a weak D call TRBD1 (5 bases). The V end was cut by 4 bases, the J end by 4 bases, with 10 bases between. The CDR3 has 14 residues. The V gene's germline CDR1 is MGHRA and CDR2 YSYEKL. This CDR3 reads CASSPRGITGELFF. The CDR3 nucleotides read TGCGCCAGCAGCCCTAGGGGAATCACCGGGGAGCTGTTTTTT.

This clonotype came up many times. The chain recombines TRBV15 with TRBJ1-1, with unresolved D. The CDR3 covers 13 residues. V shed 0 bases and J shed 6 bases, with 8 bases lying between them. Germline V gene data show CDR1 as LNHNV and CDR2 as YYDKDF (reference sequence). The DNA of the CDR3 is TGTGCCACCAGCAGAGATCTGATGGCTGAAGCTTTCTTT. Encoded protein: CATSRDLMAEAFF.

This clonotype occurred a few times. The J gene is TRBJ2-2, the V gene TRBV4-3; tentative D call: TRBD1 (6 bases). V lost 10 bases and J lost 2, with 14 bases in between. The CDR3 sequence is 14 residues long. Germline CDR1 and CDR2: LGHNA and YSLEER. CDR3 amino acids: CATSRGRNTGELFF. In nucleotides, the CDR3 is TGCGCCACTTCCAGGGGCCGAAACACCGGGGAGCTGTTTTTT.

The chain is built from TRBV4-1 and TRBJ2-3, with 7 positions matching TRBD2. V dropped 4 bases and J dropped 10; count of bases not matched to a gene: 17. The germline CDR1 and CDR2 sequences are MGHRA and YSYEKL. This CDR3 comprises 16 residues. CDR3 nucleotides: TGCGCCAGCAGCCCCCGTCAATCTAGCGGTGACCCCCCGCAGTATTTT. Amino acid sequence: CASSPRQSSGDPPQYF.

This clonotype was observed many times. J is TRBJ2-2 and V is TRBV5-5; TRBD2 aligns across 8 bases. Germline trimming cut 2 bases from V and 7 bases from J; bases unmatched to any gene: 4. The germline V gene has CDR1 SGHKS and CDR2 YYEKEE (reference sequence). The CDR3 is made up of 14 amino acids. CDR3 nucleotide sequence: TGTGCCAGCAGCTTAGGCGGGAGGAACGGGGAGCTGTTTTTT. It specifies CASSLGGRNGELFF.

Ten or more counts support this clonotype. CDR3 in amino acids: CASSGQGSNQPQHF. The CDR3 nucleotides are TGTGCCAGCAGCGGACAGGGGAGCAATCAGCCCCAGCATTTT. This rearrangement joins TRBV7-2 to TRBJ1-5; 9 nucleotides align to TRBD1. Trimming removed 5 bases from V and 1 base from J; junction bases left unmatched: 0. The CDR3 is 14 residues long. CDR1 SGHTA and CDR2 FQGNSA come from the germline V gene. Drawing the rest from reference TRBV7-2 and TRBJ1-5, the complete variable domain is GAGVSQSPSNKVTEKGKDVELRCDPISGHTALYWYRQSLGQGLEFLIYFQGNSAPDKSGLPSDRFSAERTGGSVSTLTIQRTQQEDSAVYLCASSGQGSNQPQHFGDGTRLSIL.

This clonotype has a handful of counts. This sequence joins TRBV13 and TRBJ2-1; D possibly uses TRBD1 or TRBD2 (5 bases each). This CDR3 region has 16 residues. Per germline, CDR1 PRHDT and CDR2 FYEKMQ (reference sequence). V lost 5 bases and J lost 0, with 14 bases in between. The DNA of the CDR3 is TGTGCCAGCAGCCCTCAGGGACGAGACTCCTACAATGAGCAGTTCTTC. Amino acid sequence: CASSPQGRDSYNEQFF.

This clonotype turned up a few times. The chain uses TRBV19 and TRBJ2-1, with 7 bases fitting TRBD2. The CDR3 contains 15 residues. The junction had 10 bases not matched to a gene; V was cut back by 4 bases and J by 7 bases. CDR1 LNHDA and CDR2 SQIVND come from the germline V gene (reference sequence). CDR3 protein: CASSKLGLSGNEQFF. The CDR3 DNA is TGTGCCAGTAGTAAATTGGGACTATCGGGAAATGAGCAGTTCTTC.

This clonotype came up many times. This chain connects TRBV20-1 to TRBJ2-1, with TRBD2 matching over 8 bases. The CDR3 length is 13 residues. J lost 6 bases, V lost 3 bases, and 4 bases had no gene match. The germline V gene has CDR1 DFQATT and CDR2 SNEGSKA (reference sequence). Here the CDR3 DNA reads TGCAGTGCTAGGACGGGAGGGGCCAATGAGCAGTTCTTC. Its protein is CSARTGGANEQFF.

The rearrangement links TRBV7-2 to TRBJ1-3; D perhaps matches TRBD1 (6 bases). The CDR3 length is 16 residues. Germline V CDR1 and CDR2: SGHTA, FQGNSA. Trimming cost V 1 base and J 2 bases, with 12 bases left between them. The CDR3 sequence is CASSLVGGAAGNTIYF. CDR3 bases: TGTGCCAGCAGCTTAGTGGGGGGGGCGGCTGGAAACACCATATATTTT. Based on the CDR3 plus reference TRBV7-2 and TRBJ1-3, the full variable domain is GAGVSQSPSNKVTEKGKDVELRCDPISGHTALYWYRQSLGQGLEFLIYFQGNSAPDKSGLPSDRFSAERTGGSVSTLTIQRTQQEDSAVYLCASSLVGGAAGNTIYFGEGSWLTVV.

This clonotype showed up many times. The V and J genes are TRBV12-3 or TRBV12-4 and TRBJ2-5; D ambiguous. The CDR3 sequence is 12 residues long. The ends were cut back, 6 bases at V and 4 bases at J, with 9 bases in the middle. CDR3: CASSLYVETQYF. In DNA form, the CDR3 reads TGTGCCAGCAGCCTGTACGTAGAGACCCAGTACTTC.

This clonotype was observed a few times. This chain links TRBV20-1 with TRBJ1-1; D possibly corresponds to TRBD1 (5 bases). In germline, CDR1 is DFQATT, CDR2 SNEGSKA (reference sequence). CDR3 size: 15 residues. The ends were cut back, 4 bases at V and 1 base at J, with 16 bases in the middle. CDR3 amino acids: CSATPSGTANTEAFF. The CDR3 coding sequence is TGCAGTGCTACCCCATCCGGGACCGCGAACACTGAAGCTTTCTTT.

This clonotype was detected many times. For the CDR3, the DNA is TGTGCCAGCAGCCTGGGGACTAGCGGGGGGGCAAAAAGAAATGAGCAGTTCTTC. It codes for CASSLGTSGGAKRNEQFF. The rearrangement uses TRBV14 and TRBJ2-1; 16 positions agree with TRBD2. V lost 4 bases to trimming and J lost 7 bases; unmatched junction nucleotides: 10. The CDR3 consists of 18 residues. From germline, CDR1 is SGHDN and CDR2 FVKESK.

The chain couples TRBV7-2 to TRBJ2-1; D might be TRBD1 or TRBD2, each matching 5 bases. The CDR3 totals 17 residues. The germline V gene encodes CDR1 SGHTA and CDR2 FQGNSA. V lost 5 bases and J 2 bases, leaving 19 bases between the germline ends. The DNA of the CDR3 is TGTGCCAGCAGCCCAGTAGGGGCGGGCGGCGCCTACAATGAGCAGTTCTTC. Its translation is CASSPVGAGGAYNEQFF.

This clonotype was observed a handful of times. V is TRBV4-3 and J is TRBJ1-1; D gene uncertain. Germline-derived CDR1 and CDR2 are LGHNA and YSLEER. V lost 4 bases and J 0 bases, leaving 12 bases between the germline ends. The CDR3 sequence is 15 residues long. Here the CDR3 reads CASSLTRAVNTEAFF. The CDR3 bases are TGCGCCAGCAGCCTCACCCGGGCCGTGAACACTGAAGCTTTCTTT.

This clonotype was recorded many times. The chain joins TRBV12-3 or TRBV12-4 to TRBJ1-6; D is unclear. The CDR3 consists of 13 residues. V was clipped by 5 bases and J by 10 bases, with 12 bases between them. CDR3 bases: TGTGCCAGCAGTGACGCGGGCAGCTCACCCCTCCACTTT. As protein: CASSDAGSSPLHF.

This clonotype was observed at least ten times. The chain uses TRBV7-2 and TRBJ2-3; 8 positions match TRBD1. Germline CDR1 SGHTA, CDR2 FQGNSA. The V and J ends lost 7 bases and 6 bases, in that order; junction bases with no gene match: 15. The CDR3 has 16 amino acids. Here the CDR3 DNA reads TGTGCCAGCAACAAATGGACAGGGACTGGGTCTGATACGCAGTATTTT. Protein sequence: CASNKWTGTGSDTQYF.

In this sample, this clonotype turned up many times. The chain recombines TRBV27 with TRBJ1-1; D not certain. Germline V gene lookup returns CDR1 MNHEY and CDR2 SMNVEV (reference sequence). V was clipped by 1 base and J by 2 bases, with 5 bases between them. The CDR3 runs to 13 residues. The CDR3 region has the DNA TGTGCCAGCAGTTTATGGGCCAACACTGAAGCTTTCTTT. As protein: CASSLWANTEAFF.

This clonotype was detected ten times or more. The rearrangement uses TRBV29-1 and TRBJ1-5; 9 bases match TRBD1. The ends lost 6 bases at V and 6 bases at J; junction bases unmatched: 6. The CDR3 consists of 13 residues. CDR1 is SQVTM, CDR2 ANQGSEA, per germline. The CDR3 sequence: CSVRQGEAQPQHF. CDR3 in DNA: TGCAGCGTCCGACAGGGGGAGGCTCAGCCCCAGCATTTT. Full variable domain (outside the CDR3, taken from reference TRBV29-1 and TRBJ1-5): SAVISQKPSRDICQRGTSLTIQCQVDSQVTMMFWYRQQPGQSLTLIATANQGSEATYESGFVIDKFPISRPNLTFSTLTVSNMSPEDSSIYLCSVRQGEAQPQHFGDGTRLSIL.

The rearrangement uses TRBV10-3 and TRBJ2-7; the match to TRBD1 covers 11 bases. The CDR3 covers 16 residues. Germline CDR1 and CDR2: ENHRY and SYGVKD. V trimming: 3 bases; J trimming: 5 bases; junction bases outside the gene matches: 9. The CDR3: CAISDLGQGGSHEQYF. CDR3 sequence (DNA): TGTGCCATCAGTGACCTGGGACAGGGGGGAAGTCACGAGCAGTACTTC.

The CDR3 spells CSARPGEAKLFF. CDR3 nucleotide sequence: TGCAGTGCCCGCCCTGGGGAGGCCAAACTGTTTTTT. The gene calls are TRBV20-1 and TRBJ1-4; D remains ambiguous. The CDR3 sequence is 12 residues long. Trimming took off 6 bases at V and 11 bases at J, with 16 bases between the two ends. The germline V gene encodes CDR1 DFQATT and CDR2 SNEGSKA (reference sequence).

This chain uses TRBV6-1 with TRBJ2-7, with D perhaps matching TRBD1 (5 bases). CDR1 and CDR2 (germline): MNHNS, SASEGT. CDR3 length equals 14 residues. Trimming took 5 bases from V and 2 from J, leaving 13 bases between them. CDR3 in amino acids: CASSTGTVTYEQYF. The CDR3 bases are TGTGCCAGCAGTACAGGAACCGTAACCTACGAGCAGTACTTC.

The table lists this clonotype with a few counts. This chain uses TRBV12-3 or TRBV12-4 with TRBJ1-3; unclear D gene. The V end lost 6 bases, the J end lost 4 bases, and 16 bases lay between the germline ends. The CDR3 length is 15 residues. CDR3 in DNA: TGTGCCAGCAGCGCGGCAGCAGTCGGGGGAAACACCATATATTTT. Translated, it gives CASSAAAVGGNTIYF.

The rearrangement links TRBV4-2 to TRBJ2-3; D may be TRBD1 or TRBD2 (6 bases each). The CDR3 contains 16 residues. Germline CDR1 is LGHNA and CDR2 is YNFKEQ. Trimming stripped 1 base from V and 6 bases from J, with 17 bases between. CDR3 DNA sequence: TGTGCCAGCAGCCAAGGAGTAGGGGGGAATAAGGATACGCAGTATTTT. As protein: CASSQGVGGNKDTQYF.

This clonotype has more than one count but fewer than ten. The J gene is TRBJ2-1, the V gene TRBV5-5; 14 bases fit TRBD2. CDR3 length: 16 amino acids. With 0 bases clipped from V and 9 bases from J, the junction kept 5 bases outside the gene matches. Germline CDR1 reads SGHKS; CDR2 reads YYEKEE (reference sequence). CDR3 sequence: CASSLAAGLAGVEQFF. CDR3 nucleotide sequence: TGTGCCAGCAGCTTGGCCGCGGGACTAGCGGGAGTTGAGCAGTTCTTC.

The chain has TRBV10-3 and TRBJ1-1, with 8 bases fitting TRBD1. The V gene end was trimmed by 6 bases and the J gene end by 4 bases; junction bases not matched to a gene: 4. The CDR3 sequence is 13 residues long. The germline gives CDR1 ENHRY, CDR2 SYGVKD. CDR3 loop: CAISSTGGTEAFF. The CDR3 DNA reads as TGTGCCATCAGCTCCACAGGGGGCACTGAAGCTTTCTTT.